This T cell receptor beta chain was documented in a study of T cells in Graves' hyperthyroidism and ophthalmopathy. Study results and limitations: Patients with ophthalmopathy were separated from those with stable hyperthyroidism by a 13 V-J model.

A remark on this clonotype: The antigen is undetermined.

This CDR3 is 13 amino acids long. Losses at the gene ends were 5 bases for V and 9 bases for J; bases not matched to a gene: 8. The germline V gene has CDR1 MNHEY and CDR2 SMNVEV (reference sequence). The TCR beta CDR3 regions underwent amplification using RNA transcripts as the source. A set of HTBI primers served as the primers for a first-round RT-PCR of the TCR CDR3. TCRdb redid the calling of the multiplex PCR reads with MiXCR, one entry per CDR3 protein. In the table there are 470,000 or so distinct CDR3 sequences, 20% to 25% of which are singletons. Graves' hyperthyroidism was deemed stable absent ophthalmopathy progression within 18 months. Clinical symptoms, serum thyroxine and TRAb, thyroid ultrasound and orbital computed tomography together formed the diagnostic basis.

V and J are TRBV27 and TRBJ2-7; 9 bases are a match to TRBD1. The source is a man in his late teens or twenties with Graves' hyperthyroidism. The sample taken for sequencing was blood. The CDR3 loop is CASSLQGARVQYF. In nucleotides, the CDR3 is TGTGCCAGCAGTCTACAGGGGGCGCGGGTGCAGTACTTC.